This passage covers 19 T cell receptor beta chains from one sample sequenced in a study of blood T cell repertoires in COVID-19. TCRdb's table, derived via immunoSEQ multiplex PCR, lists solely in-frame clones and lacks some. Counted here are tens of thousands of clones, approximately 90% occurring once; the ten biggest clones make up 1.6%. Sequenced input: peripheral blood. The receptor source for this set is a man aged 60 to 69 with acute or convalescent COVID-19.

The rearrangement uses TRBV19 and TRBJ2-5; no definite D call. CDR3 length: 13 amino acids. Germline CDR1 is LNHDA and CDR2 is SQIVND (reference sequence). V was shortened by 2 bases and J by 5 bases, with 9 bases between the two germline ends. The CDR3 sequence: CASSISAGETQYF. CDR3 coding DNA: TGTGCCAGTAGTATAAGCGCCGGGGAGACCCAGTACTTC.

The rearrangement links TRBV21-1 to TRBJ1-1; the table's D gene call, TRBD1, was not cross checked with the DNA. TRBV21-1 is a pseudogene locus. The CDR3 loop spans 15 amino acids. CDR3 sequence (DNA): TGTGCCAGCAGCAAAGAGGGGCGGATGAACACTGAAGCTTTCTTT. Translation gives CASSKEGRMNTEAFF.

This clone was found once. This chain joins TRBV13 and TRBJ2-1, with 10 bases fitting TRBD2. The CDR3 sequence is 16 residues long. Germline V gene data show CDR1 as PRHDT and CDR2 as FYEKMQ (reference sequence). Unmatched junction bases numbered 6, after V lost 6 bases and J lost 1 base. CDR3: CASRESSGGSYNEQFF. The CDR3 region has the DNA TGTGCCAGCAGGGAGAGTAGCGGGGGGTCCTACAATGAGCAGTTCTTC.

This sequence joins TRBV5-1 and TRBJ2-5; 11 bases map to TRBD2. V shed 0 bases and J 3 bases; nucleotides not matched to a gene: 7. Germline values: CDR1 SGHRS, CDR2 YFSETQ. The CDR3 has 17 amino acids. Here the CDR3 reads CASSLDLAGGMEETQYF. CDR3 DNA sequence: TGCGCCAGCAGCTTGGACTTAGCGGGGGGGATGGAAGAGACCCAGTACTTC.

This CDR3 is CATSITGADTQYF. CDR3 bases: TGTGCCACCAGTATCACGGGGGCAGATACGCAGTATTTT. The chain uses TRBV24-1 and TRBJ2-3; maybe TRBD2 (6 bases). The ends were cut back, 6 bases at V and 4 bases at J, with 10 bases in the middle. Germline CDR1 and CDR2: KGHDR and SFDVKD. The CDR3 is 13 residues long.

The J gene is TRBJ1-4, the V gene TRBV14; no firm D call. Trimming pared 0 bases from V and 7 bases from J, leaving 12 bases between. Germline V gene sequence: CDR1 SGHDN, CDR2 FVKESK. The CDR3 contains 15 residues. DNA of the CDR3: TGTGCCAGCAGCCAAGATCTGGGCAGCGGTGAAAAACTGTTTTTT. Residues: CASSQDLGSGEKLFF.

This clone occurred a few times. The V call is TRBV10-3, the J call TRBJ1-4; D gene unclear. Trimming removed 2 bases from V and 7 bases from J, with 8 bases in between. This CDR3 comprises 13 residues. The germline V gene encodes CDR1 ENHRY and CDR2 SYGVKD. The DNA for the CDR3 is TGTGCCATCAGTGAGGATGAGGGTGAAAAACTGTTTTTT. Translation gives CAISEDEGEKLFF.

This chain links TRBV24-1 with TRBJ2-7; 11 nucleotides align to TRBD2. From germline, CDR1 is KGHDR and CDR2 SFDVKD. With 10 bases clipped from V and 2 bases from J, the junction kept 6 bases outside the gene matches. The CDR3 has 14 amino acids. CDR3 nucleotides: TGTGCCACTAGCGGGAGGGGGGCAACCTACGAGCAGTACTTC. It encodes CATSGRGATYEQYF.

The chain couples TRBV6-5 to TRBJ1-1, with 8 bases matching TRBD1. Germline V gene data show CDR1 as MNHEY and CDR2 as SVGAGI. V gave up 7 bases and J gave up 3 bases; unmatched junction bases: 4. The CDR3 has 13 amino acids. The CDR3 DNA reads TGTGCCAGCACCCGACAGGGGTACACTGAAGCTTTCTTT. Translation: CASTRQGYTEAFF.

The chain has TRBV11-2 and TRBJ2-1; D unclear. CDR3 length: 15 residues. Trimming shortened V by 3 bases and J by 8 bases, and 17 bases separated the two germline ends. Germline V gene lookup returns CDR1 SGHAT and CDR2 FQNNGV. The CDR3 nucleotides read TGTGCCAGCAGCTTTCATGGTCCGGGTTCTGATGAGCAGTTCTTC. It specifies CASSFHGPGSDEQFF.

The rearrangement links TRBV29-1 to TRBJ2-1; TRBD2 is a possible D gene (5 bases). CDR3 size: 12 residues. Trimming pared 7 bases from V and 4 bases from J, leaving 11 bases between. CDR1 and CDR2 (germline): SQVTM, ANQGSEA. CDR3 amino acids: CSGGVEYNEQFF. As DNA, the CDR3 is TGCAGCGGGGGAGTTGAGTACAATGAGCAGTTCTTC.

This clone was counted a single time. J is TRBJ1-4 and V is TRBV7-9; D gene unclear. Trimming shortened V by 1 base and J by 4 bases, and 10 bases separated the two germline ends. CDR1 is SEHNR and CDR2 is FQNEAQ in the germline V gene (reference sequence). The CDR3 has 15 residues. In nucleotides, the CDR3 is TGTGCCAGCAGCTTAGGGGCAGGTGTTAATGAAAAACTGTTTTTT. It encodes CASSLGAGVNEKLFF.

The CDR3 is CASSPTYTDTQYF. CDR3 DNA sequence: TGTGCCAGCTCACCAACCTACACAGATACGCAGTATTTT. The V gene is TRBV18, the J gene TRBJ2-3; D not resolved. CDR3 size: 13 residues. Germline V CDR1 and CDR2: KGHSH, LQKENI. V lost 2 bases to trimming and J lost 2 bases, with 5 bases between them.

The gene calls are TRBV12-3 or TRBV12-4 and TRBJ1-2; no firm D call. Between the trimmed V and J ends, which lost 5 bases and 4 bases, there was a span of 11 bases. This CDR3 region has 13 residues. The CDR3 coding sequence is TGTGCCAGCAGTCCCCGGGTCGTCTATGGCTACACCTTC. This sequence encodes CASSPRVVYGYTF.

The chain couples TRBV5-4 to TRBJ1-2; D is ambiguous. Trimming removed 0 bases from V and 8 bases from J, with 14 bases in between. Germline V CDR1 and CDR2: SGHNT, YYREEE (reference sequence). The CDR3 extends over 14 amino acids. CDR3 residues: CASSLDLGGIGYTF. The DNA of the CDR3 is TGTGCCAGCAGCTTGGATCTTGGAGGGATCGGCTACACCTTC.

The sample holds one count of this clone. The chain combines TRBV6-6 with TRBJ1-3, with 7 bases matching TRBD1. The V segment lost 2 bases and the J segment 8 bases; nucleotides outside the gene matches: 9. The CDR3 is 15 residues long. The germline gives CDR1 MNHNY, CDR2 SVGAGI (reference sequence). The CDR3 DNA reads TGTGCCAGCAGTTACCCCGGACAGGTCTTGGACACCATATATTTT. This sequence encodes CASSYPGQVLDTIYF.

This clone was seen once. This chain connects TRBV3-1 (or the pseudogene TRBV3-2) to TRBJ2-6; 9 positions agree with TRBD2. The germline V gene encodes CDR1 LGHDT and CDR2 YNNKEL (reference sequence). This CDR3 has 15 residues. After removal of 5 bases from V and 11 bases from J, the junction contained 10 bases not matched to a gene. The CDR3 loop is CASSLLSGGLDVLTF. The CDR3 nucleotides read TGTGCCAGCAGCTTACTAAGCGGGGGGCTCGACGTCCTGACTTTC.

This sequence joins TRBV19 and TRBJ2-6, with 8 nucleotides matching TRBD1. The length of the CDR3 is 17 residues. Trimming took 2 bases from V and 3 from J; bases not matched to a gene: 6. CDR1 and CDR2 (germline): LNHDA, SQIVND (reference sequence). The CDR3 nucleotides read TGTGCCAGTAGTATAACGGCAGGGGGCGGTGGGGCCAACGTCCTGACTTTC. Translation: CASSITAGGGGANVLTF.

The chain recombines TRBV18 with TRBJ2-7; tentatively, D is TRBD2 (6 bases). Germline assignment: CDR1 KGHSH and CDR2 LQKENI. This CDR3 is 12 amino acids long. V lost 5 bases, J lost 4 bases, and 9 bases lay in between. CDR3 protein: CASSAAGYEQYF. CDR3 in DNA: TGTGCCAGCTCAGCGGCGGGGTACGAGCAGTACTTC.